This TCR beta chain stems from a study of response to subunit inactivated influenza vaccine. Whole-study findings and limits: Each seasonal influenza vaccination recruits few new T cells, the authors suggested.

Worth noting for this clonotype: Its matching antigen is unknown.

Germline V gene sequence: CDR1 SQVTM, CDR2 ANQGSEA. Trimming cost V 8 bases and J 5 bases; bases outside gene matches: 3. CDR3 length: 11 amino acids. TCRdb processed the RT-PCR reads anew with MiXCR; each CDR3 protein has one entry. The sample contains about 310,000 distinct CDR3 sequences, about 20% of which appear only once. The sequenced sample was PBMCs from blood, obtained approximately 20 months after vaccination. This TCR was sampled from a man aged 50-75 years who received an inactivated influenza vaccine. The chain links TRBV29-1 to TRBJ2-7, with 10 bases that match TRBD2. The CDR3 spells CSHGTSDEQYF. CDR3 coding DNA: TGCAGCCATGGGACTAGCGACGAGCAGTACTTC.